This T cell receptor beta chain came from a study of T cell responses to AZD1222 COVID-19 vaccine. From germline, CDR1 is MNHEY and CDR2 SVGAGI. With V trimmed by 6 bases and J by 6 bases, 10 bases remained unmatched. The CDR3 is 15 amino acids. Remarks on this clone: The antigen remains undetermined.

Study-wide results and limits: Vaccine-associated CD4 TCRs spanned spike, dominant at 160-218 and 743-854.

The table came from immunoSEQ multiplex PCR; TCRdb's copy has only in-frame clones and leaves some out. Among just over 95,000 clones listed, about 88% were seen once. This sequence was found in an adult in good health. The sequences come from peripheral blood, collected on day 0 of AZD1222 vaccination. The J gene is TRBJ1-5, the V gene TRBV6-5; 8 positions match TRBD1. The CDR3 DNA is TGTGCCAGCAGCGGGAGTCAGGGGGCGGGTCAGCCCCAGCATTTT. It encodes CASSGSQGAGQPQHF.